This T cell receptor (beta chain) originates from a study of vaccination and CD4 T cells after COVID-19. The table lists this clonotype with a few counts. Its antigen is currently unknown. Scientists ran DNA taken from cultured CD4+ T cells through the Oncomine TCR Beta short-read assay for sequencing. TCRdb called the PCR reads again in MiXCR, with one record for every CDR3 protein. The sample holds under 20,000 distinct CDR3 sequences, around 56% seen once. Noted treatment: roughly 10-day PBMC culture with coronavirus spike peptide pools or control peptides (ViraFEST assay). This CDR3 has 14 residues. Germline-derived CDR1 and CDR2 are MNHNS and SASEGT. Trimming took 6 bases from V and 4 from J, leaving 15 bases between them.

The TCR was taken from a human donor who had recovered from COVID-19. The rearrangement joins TRBV6-1 to TRBJ1-1; possibly TRBD1 for D (5 bases). The sequencing input was CD4+ T cells from blood, cultured in vitro. CDR3: CASRRDAWGTEAFF. The CDR3 DNA reads TGTGCCAGCAGGCGGGACGCCTGGGGCACTGAAGCTTTCTTT.